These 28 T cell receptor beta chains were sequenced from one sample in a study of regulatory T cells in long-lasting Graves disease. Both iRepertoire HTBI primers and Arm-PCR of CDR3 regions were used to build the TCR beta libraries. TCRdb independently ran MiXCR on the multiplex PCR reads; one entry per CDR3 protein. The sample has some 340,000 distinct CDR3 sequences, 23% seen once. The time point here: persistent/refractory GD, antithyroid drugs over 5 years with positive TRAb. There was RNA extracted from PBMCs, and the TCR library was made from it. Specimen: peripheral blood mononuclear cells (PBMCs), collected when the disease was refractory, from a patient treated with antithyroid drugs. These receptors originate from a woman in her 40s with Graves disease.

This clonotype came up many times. CDR3 in DNA: TGTGCCAGCTTTGACGGCACAGGGAAAAACATTCAGTACTTC. It specifies CASFDGTGKNIQYF. The chain links TRBV2 to TRBJ2-4; possibly TRBD1 for D (6 bases). Germline V gene sequence: CDR1 SNHLY, CDR2 FYNNEI. The germline V and J ends were trimmed by 8 bases and 4 bases, with 15 bases remaining between them. CDR3 length equals 14 residues.

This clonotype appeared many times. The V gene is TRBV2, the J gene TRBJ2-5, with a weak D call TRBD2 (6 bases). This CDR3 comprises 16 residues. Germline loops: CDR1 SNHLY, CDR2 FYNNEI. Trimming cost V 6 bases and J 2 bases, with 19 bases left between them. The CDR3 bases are TGTGCCAGCAGGGTGGGGGGTTTGGCCACACAAGAGACCCAGTACTTC. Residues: CASRVGGLATQETQYF.

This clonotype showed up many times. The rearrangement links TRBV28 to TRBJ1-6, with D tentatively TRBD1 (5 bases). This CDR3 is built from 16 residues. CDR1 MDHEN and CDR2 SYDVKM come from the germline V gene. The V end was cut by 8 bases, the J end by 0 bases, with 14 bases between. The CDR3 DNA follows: TGTGCCAGCGGCGACAGTGAGAGCTCCTATAATTCACCCCTCCACTTT. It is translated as CASGDSESSYNSPLHF.

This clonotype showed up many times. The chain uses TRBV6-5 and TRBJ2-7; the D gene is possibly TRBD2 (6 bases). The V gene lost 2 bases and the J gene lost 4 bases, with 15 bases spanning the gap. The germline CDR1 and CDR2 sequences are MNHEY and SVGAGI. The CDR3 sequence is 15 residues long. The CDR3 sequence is CASSYDYRERYEQYF. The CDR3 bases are TGTGCCAGCAGTTACGACTACCGGGAGCGGTACGAGCAGTACTTC.

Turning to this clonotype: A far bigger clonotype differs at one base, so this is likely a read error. CDR3 DNA: TGTGCCAGCAGCCAATACCACCAGGGACTGAACACCGGGGAGCTGTTTTTT. Translation: CASSQYHQGLNTGELFF. This rearrangement joins TRBV7-3 to TRBJ2-2, with TRBD2 as a possible D gene (6 bases). The ends were cut back, 5 bases at V and 1 base at J, with 17 bases in the middle. Germline CDR1 is SGHTA and CDR2 is FQGTGA. This CDR3 contains 17 residues. Full variable domain (outside the CDR3, taken from reference TRBV7-3 and TRBJ2-2): GAGVSQTPSNKVTEKGKYVELRCDPISGHTALYWYRQSLGQGPEFLIYFQGTGAADDSGLPNDRFFAVRPEGSVSTLKIQRTERGDSAVYLCASSQYHQGLNTGELFFGEGSRLTVL.

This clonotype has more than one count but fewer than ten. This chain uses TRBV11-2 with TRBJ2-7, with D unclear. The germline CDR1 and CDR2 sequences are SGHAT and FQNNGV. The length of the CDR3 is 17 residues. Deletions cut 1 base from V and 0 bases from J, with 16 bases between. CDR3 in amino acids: CASSLAYRAVSSYEQYF. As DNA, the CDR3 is TGTGCCAGCAGCTTAGCTTATCGGGCAGTGAGCTCCTACGAGCAGTACTTC.

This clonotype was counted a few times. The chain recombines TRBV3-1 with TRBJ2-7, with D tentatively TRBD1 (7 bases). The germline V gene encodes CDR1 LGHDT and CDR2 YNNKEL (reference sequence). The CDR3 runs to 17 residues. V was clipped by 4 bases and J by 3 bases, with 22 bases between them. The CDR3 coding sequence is TGTGCCAGCAGCCTCAGCCGAGGGGGCAGGGGGGACTACGAGCAGTACTTC. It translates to CASSLSRGGRGDYEQYF.

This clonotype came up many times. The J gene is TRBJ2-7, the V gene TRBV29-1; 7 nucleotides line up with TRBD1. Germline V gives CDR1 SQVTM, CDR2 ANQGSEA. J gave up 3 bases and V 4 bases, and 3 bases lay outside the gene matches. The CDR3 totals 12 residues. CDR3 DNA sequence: TGCAGCGTTGTGGGACAGCGCTACGAGCAGTACTTC. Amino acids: CSVVGQRYEQYF.

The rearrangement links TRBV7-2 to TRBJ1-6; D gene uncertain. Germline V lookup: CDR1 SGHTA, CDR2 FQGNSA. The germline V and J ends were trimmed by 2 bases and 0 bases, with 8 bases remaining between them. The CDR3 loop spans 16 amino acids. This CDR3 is CASSLYSSSYNSPLHF. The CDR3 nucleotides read TGTGCCAGCAGCTTATACAGTAGCTCCTATAATTCACCCCTCCACTTT.

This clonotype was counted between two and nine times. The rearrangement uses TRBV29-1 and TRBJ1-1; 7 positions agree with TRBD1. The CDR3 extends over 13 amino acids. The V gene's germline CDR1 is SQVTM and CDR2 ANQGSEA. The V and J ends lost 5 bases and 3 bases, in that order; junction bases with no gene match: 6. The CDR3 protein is CSVLGGAYTEAFF. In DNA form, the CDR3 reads TGCAGCGTTTTAGGGGGCGCGTACACTGAAGCTTTCTTT.

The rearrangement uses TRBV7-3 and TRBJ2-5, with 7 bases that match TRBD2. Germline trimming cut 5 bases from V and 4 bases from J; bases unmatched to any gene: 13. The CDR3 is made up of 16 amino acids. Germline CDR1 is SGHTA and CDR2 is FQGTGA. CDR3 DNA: TGTGCCAGCAGCGTGGCGGGAGTGTACGCCAGAGAGACCCAGTACTTC. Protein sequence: CASSVAGVYARETQYF.

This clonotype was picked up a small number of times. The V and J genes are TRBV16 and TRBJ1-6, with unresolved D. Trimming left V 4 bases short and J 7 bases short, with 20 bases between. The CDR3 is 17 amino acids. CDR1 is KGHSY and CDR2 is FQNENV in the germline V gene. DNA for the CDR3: TGTGCCAGCAGCCCAAAGGTCCCTCTCCAACGGAATTCACCCCTCCACTTT. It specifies CASSPKVPLQRNSPLHF.

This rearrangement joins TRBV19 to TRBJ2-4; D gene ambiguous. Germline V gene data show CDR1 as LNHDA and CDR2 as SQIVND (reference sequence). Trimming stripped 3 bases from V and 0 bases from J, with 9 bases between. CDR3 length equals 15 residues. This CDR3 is CASSMYFLAKNIQYF. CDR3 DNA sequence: TGTGCCAGTAGTATGTACTTCCTAGCCAAAAACATTCAGTACTTC.

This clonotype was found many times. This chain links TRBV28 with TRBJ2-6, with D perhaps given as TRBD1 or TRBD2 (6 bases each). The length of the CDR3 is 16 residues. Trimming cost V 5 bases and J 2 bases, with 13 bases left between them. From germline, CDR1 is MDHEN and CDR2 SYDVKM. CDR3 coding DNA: TGTGCCAGCAGTCCCCAGAGGGGGGCTGGGGCCAACGTCCTGACTTTC. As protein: CASSPQRGAGANVLTF. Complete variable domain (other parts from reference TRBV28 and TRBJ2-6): DVKVTQSSRYLVKRTGEKVFLECVQDMDHENMFWYRQDPGLGLRLIYFSYDVKMKEKGDIPEGYSVSREKKERFSLILESASTNQTSMYLCASSPQRGAGANVLTFGAGSRLTVL.

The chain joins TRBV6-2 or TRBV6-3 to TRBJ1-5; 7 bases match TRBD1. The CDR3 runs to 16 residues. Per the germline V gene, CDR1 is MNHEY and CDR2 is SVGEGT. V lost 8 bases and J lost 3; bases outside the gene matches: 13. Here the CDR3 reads CASSSLGGQHNQPQHF. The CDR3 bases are TGTGCCAGCTCTTCCCTAGGGGGACAGCACAATCAGCCCCAGCATTTT.

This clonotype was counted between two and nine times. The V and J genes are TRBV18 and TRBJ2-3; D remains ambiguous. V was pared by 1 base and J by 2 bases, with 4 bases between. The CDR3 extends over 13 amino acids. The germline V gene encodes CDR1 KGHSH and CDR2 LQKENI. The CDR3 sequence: CASSPQDTDTQYF. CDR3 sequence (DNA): TGTGCCAGCTCACCACAGGACACAGATACGCAGTATTTT.

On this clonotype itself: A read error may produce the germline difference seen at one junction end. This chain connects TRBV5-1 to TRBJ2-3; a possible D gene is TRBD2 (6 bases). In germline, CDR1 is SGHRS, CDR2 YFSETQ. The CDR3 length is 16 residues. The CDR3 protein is CASSLEGWSSTDTQYF. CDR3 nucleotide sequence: TGTGCCAGCAGCTTGGAGGGGTGGTCTAGCACAGATACGCAGTATTTT.

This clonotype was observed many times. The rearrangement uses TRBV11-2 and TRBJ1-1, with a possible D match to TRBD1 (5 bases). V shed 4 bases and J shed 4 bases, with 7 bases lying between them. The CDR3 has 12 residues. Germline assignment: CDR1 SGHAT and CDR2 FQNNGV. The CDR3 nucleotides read TGTGCCAGCAGCTCAGGGACCACTGAAGCTTTCTTT. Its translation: CASSSGTTEAFF.

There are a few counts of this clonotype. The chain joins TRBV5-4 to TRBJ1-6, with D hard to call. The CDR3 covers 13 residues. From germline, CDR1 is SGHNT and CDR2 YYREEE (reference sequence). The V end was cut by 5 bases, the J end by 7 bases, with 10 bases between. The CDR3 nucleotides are TGTGCCAGCAGGCGTCAGCTGAATTCACCCCTCCACTTT. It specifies CASRRQLNSPLHF.

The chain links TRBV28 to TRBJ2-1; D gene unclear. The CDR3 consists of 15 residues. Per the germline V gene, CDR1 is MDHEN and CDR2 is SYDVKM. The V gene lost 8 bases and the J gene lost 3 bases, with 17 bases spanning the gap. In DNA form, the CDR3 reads TGTGCCAGCGGGATAATCGCCTCTCTCTACAATGAGCAGTTCTTC. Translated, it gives CASGIIASLYNEQFF. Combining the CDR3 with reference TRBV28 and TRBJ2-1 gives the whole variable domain DVKVTQSSRYLVKRTGEKVFLECVQDMDHENMFWYRQDPGLGLRLIYFSYDVKMKEKGDIPEGYSVSREKKERFSLILESASTNQTSMYLCASGIIASLYNEQFFGPGTRLTVL.

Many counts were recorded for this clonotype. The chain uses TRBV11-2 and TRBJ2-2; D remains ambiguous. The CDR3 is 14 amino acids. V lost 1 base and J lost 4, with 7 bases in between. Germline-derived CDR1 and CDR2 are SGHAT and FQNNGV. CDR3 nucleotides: TGTGCCAGCAGCTTAGTGTACCTCACCGGGGAGCTGTTTTTT. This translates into CASSLVYLTGELFF.

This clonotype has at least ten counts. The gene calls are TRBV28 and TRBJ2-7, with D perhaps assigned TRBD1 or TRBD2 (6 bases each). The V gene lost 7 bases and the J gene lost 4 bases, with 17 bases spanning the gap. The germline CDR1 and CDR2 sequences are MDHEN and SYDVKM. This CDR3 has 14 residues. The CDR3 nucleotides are TGTGCCAGCAACAAACGCGGGACAATTTACGAGCAGTACTTC. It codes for CASNKRGTIYEQYF.

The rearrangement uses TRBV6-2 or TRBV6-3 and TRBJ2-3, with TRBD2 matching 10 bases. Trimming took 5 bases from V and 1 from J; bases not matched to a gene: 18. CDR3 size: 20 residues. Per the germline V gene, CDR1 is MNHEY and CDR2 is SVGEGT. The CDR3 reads CASSEEEVAGGPVGTDTQYF. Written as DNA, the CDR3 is TGTGCCAGCAGTGAAGAAGAGGTAGCGGGAGGCCCCGTTGGCACAGATACGCAGTATTTT.

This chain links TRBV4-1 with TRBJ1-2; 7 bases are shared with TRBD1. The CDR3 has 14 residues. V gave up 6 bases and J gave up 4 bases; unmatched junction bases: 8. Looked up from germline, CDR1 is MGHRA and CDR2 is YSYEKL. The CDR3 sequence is CASSPTGTAYGYTF. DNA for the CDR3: TGCGCCAGCAGTCCTACCGGGACAGCCTATGGCTACACCTTC.

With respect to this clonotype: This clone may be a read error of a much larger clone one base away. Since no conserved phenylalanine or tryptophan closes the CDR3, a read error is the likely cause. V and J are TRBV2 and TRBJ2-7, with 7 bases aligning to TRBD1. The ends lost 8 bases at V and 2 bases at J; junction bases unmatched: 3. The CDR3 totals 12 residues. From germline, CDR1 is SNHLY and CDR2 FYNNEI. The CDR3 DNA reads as TGTGCCAGCCGGGACAGTCCCTACGAGCAGTACTAC. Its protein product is CASRDSPYEQYY.

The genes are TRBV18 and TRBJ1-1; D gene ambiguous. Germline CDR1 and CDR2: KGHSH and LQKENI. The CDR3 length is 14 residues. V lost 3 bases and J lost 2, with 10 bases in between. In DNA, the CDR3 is TGTGCCAGCTCACCTCAGGACCTAAACACTGAAGCTTTCTTT. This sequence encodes CASSPQDLNTEAFF.

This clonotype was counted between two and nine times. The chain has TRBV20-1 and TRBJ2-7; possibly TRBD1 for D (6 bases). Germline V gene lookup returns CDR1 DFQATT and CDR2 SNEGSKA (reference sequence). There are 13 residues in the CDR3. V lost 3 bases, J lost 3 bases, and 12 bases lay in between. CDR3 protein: CSARTGDLYEQYF. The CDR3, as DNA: TGCAGTGCTAGGACAGGCGATCTCTACGAGCAGTACTTC.

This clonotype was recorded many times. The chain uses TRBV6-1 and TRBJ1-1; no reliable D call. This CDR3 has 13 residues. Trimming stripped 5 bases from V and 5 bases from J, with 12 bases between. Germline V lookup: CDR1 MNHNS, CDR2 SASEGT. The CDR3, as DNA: TGTGCCAGCAGTCAAGACACTGGGACTGAAGCTTTCTTT. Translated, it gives CASSQDTGTEAFF.